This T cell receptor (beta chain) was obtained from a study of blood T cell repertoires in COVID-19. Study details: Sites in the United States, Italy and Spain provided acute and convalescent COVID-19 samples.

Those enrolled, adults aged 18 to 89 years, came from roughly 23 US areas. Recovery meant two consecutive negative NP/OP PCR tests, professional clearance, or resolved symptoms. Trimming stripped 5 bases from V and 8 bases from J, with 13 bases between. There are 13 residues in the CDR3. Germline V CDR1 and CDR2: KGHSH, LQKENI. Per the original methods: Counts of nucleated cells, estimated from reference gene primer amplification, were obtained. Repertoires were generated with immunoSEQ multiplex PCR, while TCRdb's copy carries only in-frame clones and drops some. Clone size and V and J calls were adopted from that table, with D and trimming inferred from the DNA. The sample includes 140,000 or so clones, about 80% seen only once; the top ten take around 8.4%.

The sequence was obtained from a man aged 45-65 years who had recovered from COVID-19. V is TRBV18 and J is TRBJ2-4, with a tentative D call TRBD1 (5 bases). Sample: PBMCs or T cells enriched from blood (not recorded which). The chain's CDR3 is CASSARQKDIQYF. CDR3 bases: TGTGCCAGCTCAGCGAGACAGAAGGACATTCAGTACTTC.